A single sample gave rise to the 3 T cell receptor beta chains below, sequenced in a study of blood T cell repertoires in COVID-19. The method was immunoSEQ multiplex PCR; TCRdb's version includes in-frame clones alone and lacks a portion of them. The table includes about 69,000 clones, around 79% detected once. The sample consisted of peripheral blood. Receptor source: a man aged 55 to 70 with acute or convalescent COVID-19.

The chain uses TRBV7-9 and TRBJ2-5; 11 nucleotides line up with TRBD2. This CDR3 has 17 amino acids. The ends lost 6 bases at V and 3 bases at J; junction bases unmatched: 12. Germline V gene data show CDR1 as SEHNR and CDR2 as FQNEAQ (reference sequence). The CDR3: CASSLGSTSGAEETQYF. As DNA, the CDR3 is TGTGCCAGCAGTCTTGGGTCGACTAGCGGGGCAGAAGAGACCCAGTACTTC.

The chain is built from TRBV19 and TRBJ1-3; the match to TRBD1 covers 8 bases. The CDR3 has 15 residues. The trim removed 5 bases at V and 3 bases at J, leaving 6 bases unmatched. In germline, CDR1 is LNHDA, CDR2 SQIVND (reference sequence). The CDR3 protein is CASSVRDRRGNTIYF. CDR3 DNA: TGTGCCAGTAGTGTCCGGGACAGGCGTGGAAACACCATATATTTT.

The chain employs TRBV5-1 and TRBJ2-3, with D perhaps matching TRBD2 (7 bases). The CDR3 is 13 amino acids. V lost 4 bases, J lost 7 bases, and 13 bases lay in between. CDR1 is SGHRS and CDR2 is YFSETQ in the germline V gene. In DNA, the CDR3 is TGCGCCAGCAGCCTAAGCGGGACAAATACGCAGTATTTT. Protein: CASSLSGTNTQYF.